This TCR beta chain derives from a study of blood T cell repertoires in COVID-19 (dated by TCRdb to about 2020). Regarding the research as a whole: The collaborator samples originated in the United States, Italy and Spain and spanned the acute and convalescent phases of COVID-19. The material from the prospective study consisted of cDNA or gDNA derived from T cells, B-cell-depleted T cells, or PBMCs. Deeply sampled blood TCRbeta repertoires from subjects exposed to, actively infected with, or recovered from COVID-19 were included in the dataset. The repertoires were made available in a free public database intended to serve as a resource for research on the immune response to SARS-CoV-2. Samples came from the ongoing ImmuneRACE study (first 160 participants) plus 1,254 subjects from 6 global collaborators. A de-identified subject ID, COVID-19 status, age in years and sex were almost always included in the sample metadata. Where available, HLA class I and class II types were obtained from metadata supplied by the sample provider rather than from assay-based typing. General conclusions and limits of the study: How much clinical and demographic metadata was included differed by source and by participant, and the metadata was provided uncurated.

Each collaborating institution followed its own protocols to collect whole blood in K2EDTA tubes. For TCRbeta analysis, collaborator samples were shipped as frozen whole blood, as isolated PBMCs, or as DNA extracted from either sample type. The immunoSEQ Assay, a bias-controlled multiplex PCR, was used to amplify TCRbeta CDR3 regions from genomic DNA. Processing in the source paper ran as follows. Within the assay, amplification of reference gene primers was used to estimate how many nucleated cells each sample contained. To quantify the absolute abundance of each unique TCRbeta CDR3 rearrangement, sequence reads were collapsed and filtered. For each sample, productive Simpson clonality was calculated by taking the square root of Simpson's diversity index across productive rearrangements. TCRdb provides this immuneACCESS table in a form limited to in-frame rearrangements. Some clones are lacking; in checked studies, under half of them reflect an unresolved V gene, and why the rest are absent is not known. The DNA gave D and trimming, while V, J and clone size come from that table. Present in this sample are roughly 130,000 clones, roughly 80% of which were seen just once. Of the sample, about a sixth is held by the ten largest clones.

Remarks on this clone: This receptor's antigen is unknown. Nothing much larger sits one base from this clone, and base qualities are not available.

The receptor was derived from a woman aged 45-65 years with acute or convalescent COVID-19. Sequenced sample: peripheral blood.

The CDR3 reads CASSEASRTLSSPLHF. Here is the DNA: TGTGCCAGCAGTGAAGCGTCTAGGACACTAAGTTCACCCCTCCACTTT. Recombination linked TRBV6-1 to TRBJ1-6, and TRBD1 may be the D gene, going by 5 matching bases. The CDR3 spans 16 residues, from the cysteine through the phenylalanine. Only the CDR3 DNA stays, 48 bases, in frame from base 1. V lost 0 bases and J lost 9 bases; the stretch between them is 15 bases long. CDR1 and CDR2 are read off the germline V gene as MNHNS and SASEGT.